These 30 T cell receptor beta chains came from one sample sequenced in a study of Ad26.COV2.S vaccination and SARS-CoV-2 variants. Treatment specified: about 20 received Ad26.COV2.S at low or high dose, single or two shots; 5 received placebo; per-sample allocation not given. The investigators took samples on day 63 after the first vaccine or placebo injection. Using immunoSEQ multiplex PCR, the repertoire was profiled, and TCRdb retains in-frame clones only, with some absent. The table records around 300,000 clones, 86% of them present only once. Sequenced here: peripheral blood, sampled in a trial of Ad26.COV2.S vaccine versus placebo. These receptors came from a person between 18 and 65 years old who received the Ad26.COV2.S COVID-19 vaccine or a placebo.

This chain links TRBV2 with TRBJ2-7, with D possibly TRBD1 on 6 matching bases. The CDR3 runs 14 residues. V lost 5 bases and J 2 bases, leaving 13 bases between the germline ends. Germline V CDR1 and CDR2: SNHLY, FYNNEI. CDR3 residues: CASSIKGDTYEQYF. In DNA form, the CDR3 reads TGTGCCAGCAGTATAAAGGGGGACACCTACGAGCAGTACTTC.

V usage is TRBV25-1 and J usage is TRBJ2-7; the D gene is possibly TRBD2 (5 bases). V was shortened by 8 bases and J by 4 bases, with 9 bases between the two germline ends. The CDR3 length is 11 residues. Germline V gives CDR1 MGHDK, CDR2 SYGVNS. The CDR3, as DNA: TGTGCCAGCTCGCCGGGGTACGAGCAGTACTTC. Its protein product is CASSPGYEQYF.

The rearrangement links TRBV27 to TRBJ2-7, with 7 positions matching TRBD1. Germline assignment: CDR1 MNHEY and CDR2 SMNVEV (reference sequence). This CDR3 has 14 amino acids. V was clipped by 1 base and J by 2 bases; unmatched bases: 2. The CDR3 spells CASSLFTGAYEQYF. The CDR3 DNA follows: TGTGCCAGCAGTTTATTTACAGGGGCCTACGAGCAGTACTTC.

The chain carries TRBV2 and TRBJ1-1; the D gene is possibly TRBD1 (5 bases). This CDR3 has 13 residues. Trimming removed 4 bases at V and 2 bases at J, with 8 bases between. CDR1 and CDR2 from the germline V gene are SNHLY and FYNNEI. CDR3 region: CASSGGPNTEAFF. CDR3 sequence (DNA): TGTGCCAGCAGTGGGGGACCTAACACTGAAGCTTTCTTT.

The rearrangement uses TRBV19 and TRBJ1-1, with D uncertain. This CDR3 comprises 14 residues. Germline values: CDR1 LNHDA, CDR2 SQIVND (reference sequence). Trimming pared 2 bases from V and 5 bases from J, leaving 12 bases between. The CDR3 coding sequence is TGTGCCAGTAGTATATTGGGTGCGAAGACTGAAGCTTTCTTT. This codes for CASSILGAKTEAFF. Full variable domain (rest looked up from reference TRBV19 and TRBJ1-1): DGGITQSPKYLFRKEGQNVTLSCEQNLNHDAMYWYRQDPGQGLRLIYYSQIVNDFQKGDIAEGYSVSREKKESFPLTVTSAQKNPTAFYLCASSILGAKTEAFFGQGTRLTVV.

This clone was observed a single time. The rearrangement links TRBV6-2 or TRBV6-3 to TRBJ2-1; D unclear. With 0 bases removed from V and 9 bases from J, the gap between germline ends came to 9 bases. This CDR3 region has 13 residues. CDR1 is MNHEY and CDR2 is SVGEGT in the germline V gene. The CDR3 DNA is TGTGCCAGCAGTTACTCGGGCTTTACTGAGCAGTTCTTC. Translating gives CASSYSGFTEQFF.

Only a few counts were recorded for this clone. The CDR3 loop reads CATSDGLQETQYF. The CDR3 DNA is TGTGCCACCAGTGACGGGCTTCAAGAGACCCAGTACTTC. This chain uses TRBV24-1 with TRBJ2-5; D is uncertain. V gave up 4 bases and J gave up 2 bases, with 7 bases separating them. Germline V lookup: CDR1 KGHDR, CDR2 SFDVKD. This CDR3 comprises 13 residues.

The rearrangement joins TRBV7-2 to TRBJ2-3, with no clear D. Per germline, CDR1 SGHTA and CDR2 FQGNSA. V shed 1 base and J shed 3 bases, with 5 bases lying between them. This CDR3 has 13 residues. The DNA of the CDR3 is TGTGCCAGCAGCTTAGAAGGGACAGATACGCAGTATTTT. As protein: CASSLEGTDTQYF.

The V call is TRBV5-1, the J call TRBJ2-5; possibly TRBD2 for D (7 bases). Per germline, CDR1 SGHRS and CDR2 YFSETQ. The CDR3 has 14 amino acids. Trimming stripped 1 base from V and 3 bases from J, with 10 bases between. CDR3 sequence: CASSLRGGEETQYF. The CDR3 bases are TGCGCCAGCAGCTTGAGGGGGGGCGAAGAGACCCAGTACTTC. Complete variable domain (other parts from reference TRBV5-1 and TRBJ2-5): KAGVTQTPRYLIKTRGQQVTLSCSPISGHRSVSWYQQTPGQGLQFLFEYFSETQRNKGNFPGRFSGRQFSNSRSEMNVSTLELGDSALYLCASSLRGGEETQYFGPGTRLLVL.

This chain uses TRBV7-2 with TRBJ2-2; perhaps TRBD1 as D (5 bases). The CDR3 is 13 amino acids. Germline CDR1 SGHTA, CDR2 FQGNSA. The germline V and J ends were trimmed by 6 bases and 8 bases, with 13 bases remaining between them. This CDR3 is CASRRAGPGELFF. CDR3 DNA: TGTGCCAGCAGACGTGCAGGGCCAGGGGAGCTGTTTTTT.

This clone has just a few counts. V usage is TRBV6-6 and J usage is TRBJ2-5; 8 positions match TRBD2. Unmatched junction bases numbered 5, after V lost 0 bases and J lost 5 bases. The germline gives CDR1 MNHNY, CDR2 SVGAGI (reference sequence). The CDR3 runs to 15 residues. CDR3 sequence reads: CASSYSRASGETQYF. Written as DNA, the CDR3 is TGTGCCAGCAGTTACTCCCGGGCTAGCGGGGAGACCCAGTACTTC.

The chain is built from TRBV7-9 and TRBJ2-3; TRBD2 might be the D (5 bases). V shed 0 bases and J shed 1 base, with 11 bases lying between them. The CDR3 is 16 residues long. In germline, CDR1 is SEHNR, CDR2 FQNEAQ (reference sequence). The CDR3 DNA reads TGTGCCAGCAGCTTAGCTACTCTTAGCGGCACAGATACGCAGTATTTT. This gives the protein CASSLATLSGTDTQYF. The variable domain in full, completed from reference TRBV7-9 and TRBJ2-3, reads DTGVSQNPRHKITKRGQNVTFRCDPISEHNRLYWYRQTLGQGPEFLTYFQNEAQLEKSRLLSDRFSAERPKGSFSTLEIQRTEQGDSAMYLCASSLATLSGTDTQYFGPGTRLTVL.

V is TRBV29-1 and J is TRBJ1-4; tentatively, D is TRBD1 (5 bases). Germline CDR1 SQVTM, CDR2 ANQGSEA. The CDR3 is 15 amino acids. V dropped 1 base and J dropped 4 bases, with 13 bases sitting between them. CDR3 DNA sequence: TGCAGCGTTGAAGGTGACGGGGCAGGTAATGAAAAACTGTTTTTT. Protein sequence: CSVEGDGAGNEKLFF.

CDR3 sequence reads: CASSLALVASGYNEQFF. The CDR3 bases are TGTGCCAGCAGCTTAGCGCTTGTGGCTAGCGGATACAATGAGCAGTTCTTC. The gene calls are TRBV7-9 and TRBJ2-1; 7 bases line up with TRBD2. J gave up 4 bases and V 0 bases, and 9 bases lay outside the gene matches. The CDR3 totals 17 residues. Per the germline V gene, CDR1 is SEHNR and CDR2 is FQNEAQ (reference sequence).

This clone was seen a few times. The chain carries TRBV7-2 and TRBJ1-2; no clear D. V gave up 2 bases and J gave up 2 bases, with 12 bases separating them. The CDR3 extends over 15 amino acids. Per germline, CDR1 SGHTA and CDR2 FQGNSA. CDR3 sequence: CASSLFFGENYGYTF. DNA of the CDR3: TGTGCCAGCAGCTTATTTTTCGGGGAGAACTATGGCTACACCTTC.

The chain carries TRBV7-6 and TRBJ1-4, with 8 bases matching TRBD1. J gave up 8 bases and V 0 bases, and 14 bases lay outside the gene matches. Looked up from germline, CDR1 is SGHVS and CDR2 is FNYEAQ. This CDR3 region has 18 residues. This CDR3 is CASSLAFGQGALGEKLFF. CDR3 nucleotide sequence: TGTGCCAGCAGCTTAGCGTTCGGGCAGGGGGCGTTGGGGGAAAAACTGTTTTTT.

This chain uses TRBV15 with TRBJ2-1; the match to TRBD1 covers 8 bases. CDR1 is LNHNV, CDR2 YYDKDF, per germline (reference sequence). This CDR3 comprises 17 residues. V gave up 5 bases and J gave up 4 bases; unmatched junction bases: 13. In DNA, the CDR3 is TGTGCCACCAGCCATAGGCAGGGGGCGAAATGGTACAATGAGCAGTTCTTC. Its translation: CATSHRQGAKWYNEQFF. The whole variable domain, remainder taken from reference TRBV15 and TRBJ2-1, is DAMVIQNPRYQVTQFGKPVTLSCSQTLNHNVMYWYQQKSSQAPKLLFHYYDKDFNNEADTPDNFQSRRPNTSFCFLDIRSPGLGDTAMYLCATSHRQGAKWYNEQFFGPGTRLTVL.

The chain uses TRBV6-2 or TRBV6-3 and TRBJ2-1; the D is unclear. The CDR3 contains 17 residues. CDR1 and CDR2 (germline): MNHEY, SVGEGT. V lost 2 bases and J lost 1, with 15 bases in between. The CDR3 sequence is CASSYPPRIGSYNEQFF. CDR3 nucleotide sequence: TGTGCCAGCAGTTACCCCCCCCGTATTGGGTCCTACAATGAGCAGTTCTTC.

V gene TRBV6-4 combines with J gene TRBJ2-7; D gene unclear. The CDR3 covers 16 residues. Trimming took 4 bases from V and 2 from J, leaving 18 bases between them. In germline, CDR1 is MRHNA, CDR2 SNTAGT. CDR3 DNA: TGTGCCAGCAGTGGAAAAGATAACTCCCAGGCCTACGAGCAGTACTTC. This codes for CASSGKDNSQAYEQYF.

This chain's CDR3 is CASSQVRGTAYEQYF. CDR3 bases: TGCGCCAGCAGCCAGGTTCGGGGAACAGCCTACGAGCAGTACTTC. The V gene is TRBV4-3, the J gene TRBJ2-7, with D perhaps matching TRBD2 (5 bases). The CDR3 spans 15 residues. Trimming removed 3 bases at V and 2 bases at J, with 14 bases between. Germline lookup yields CDR1 LGHNA and CDR2 YSLEER.

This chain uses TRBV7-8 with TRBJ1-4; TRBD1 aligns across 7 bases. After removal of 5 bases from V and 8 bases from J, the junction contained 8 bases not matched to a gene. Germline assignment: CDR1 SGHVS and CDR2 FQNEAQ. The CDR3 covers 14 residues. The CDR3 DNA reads TGTGCCAGCAGCCGAGGCAGGGGGAGGGAAAAACTGTTTTTT. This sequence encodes CASSRGRGREKLFF.

This CDR3 reads CAWSRGYEQYF. The CDR3 region has the DNA TGTGCCTGGAGTAGAGGTTACGAGCAGTACTTC. The gene calls are TRBV30 and TRBJ2-7; D uncertain. This CDR3 has 11 residues. Germline CDR1 and CDR2: GTSNPN and SVGIG (reference sequence). V dropped 2 bases and J dropped 4 bases, with 6 bases sitting between them.

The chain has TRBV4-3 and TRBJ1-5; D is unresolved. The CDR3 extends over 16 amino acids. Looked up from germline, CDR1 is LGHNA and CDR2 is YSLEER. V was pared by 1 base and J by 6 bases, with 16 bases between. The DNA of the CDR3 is TGCGCCAGCAGCCAAGTTCTGGGAGGAGGCTCTCAGCCCCAGCATTTT. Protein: CASSQVLGGGSQPQHF.

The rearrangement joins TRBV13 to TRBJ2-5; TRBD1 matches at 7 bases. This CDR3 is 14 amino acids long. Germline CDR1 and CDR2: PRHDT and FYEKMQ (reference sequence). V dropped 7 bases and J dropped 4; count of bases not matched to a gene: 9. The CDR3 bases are TGTGCCAGCACTCGCCGACAGGGCCGAGAGACCCAGTACTTC. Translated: CASTRRQGRETQYF.

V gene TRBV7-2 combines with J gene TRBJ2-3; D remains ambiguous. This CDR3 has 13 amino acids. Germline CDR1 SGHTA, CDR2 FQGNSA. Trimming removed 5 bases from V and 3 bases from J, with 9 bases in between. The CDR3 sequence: CASSRRDTDTQYF. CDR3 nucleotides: TGTGCCAGCAGCAGAAGGGATACAGATACGCAGTATTTT.

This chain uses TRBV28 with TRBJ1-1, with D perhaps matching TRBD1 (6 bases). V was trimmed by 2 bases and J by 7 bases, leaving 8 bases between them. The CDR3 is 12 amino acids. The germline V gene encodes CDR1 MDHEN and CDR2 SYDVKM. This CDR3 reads CASSLNRVEAFF. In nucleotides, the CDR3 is TGTGCCAGCAGTTTAAACAGGGTTGAAGCTTTCTTT.

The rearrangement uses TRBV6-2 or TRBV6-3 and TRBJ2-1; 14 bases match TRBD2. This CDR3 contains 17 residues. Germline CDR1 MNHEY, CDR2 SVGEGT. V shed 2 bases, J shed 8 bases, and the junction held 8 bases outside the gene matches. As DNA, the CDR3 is TGTGCCAGCAGTTACGTGACTAGCGGGGGGGCCAGGCATGAGCAGTTCTTC. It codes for CASSYVTSGGARHEQFF.

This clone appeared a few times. As DNA, the CDR3 is TGTGCCTGGAGTGTAGACGTAAGGGTCCACGAGCAGTACTTC. This translates into CAWSVDVRVHEQYF. This rearrangement joins TRBV30 to TRBJ2-7; D uncertain. V lost 0 bases to trimming and J lost 5 bases, with 14 bases between them. Germline V gene sequence: CDR1 GTSNPN, CDR2 SVGIG (reference sequence). CDR3 size: 14 residues.

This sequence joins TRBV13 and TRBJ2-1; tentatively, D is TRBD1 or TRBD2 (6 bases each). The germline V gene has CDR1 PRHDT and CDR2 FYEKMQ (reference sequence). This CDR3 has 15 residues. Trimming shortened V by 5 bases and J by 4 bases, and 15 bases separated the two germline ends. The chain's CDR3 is CASSIRQAGYNEQFF. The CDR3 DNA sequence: TGTGCCAGCAGCATTAGACAGGCGGGGTACAATGAGCAGTTCTTC.

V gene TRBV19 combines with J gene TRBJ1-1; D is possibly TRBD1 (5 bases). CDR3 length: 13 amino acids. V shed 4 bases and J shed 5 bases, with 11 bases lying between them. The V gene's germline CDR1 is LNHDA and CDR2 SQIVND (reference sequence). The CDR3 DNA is TGTGCCAGTAGTAATTTGGGGGTGACTGAAGCTTTCTTT. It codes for CASSNLGVTEAFF.